The 13 T cell receptor beta chains listed next were all sequenced from one sample in a study of STAT5B mutations in CD4+ large granular lymphocyte leukemia. Data came from immunoSEQ multiplex PCR; TCRdb stores just in-frame clones and leaves some out. The table has 30,000 to 40,000 clones, approximately 90% seen once. Sequenced material: CD4+ T cells from blood buffy coats. These receptors came from a human donor in good health.

The gene calls are TRBV15 and TRBJ1-3; no clear D. The germline V and J ends were trimmed by 1 base and 4 bases, with 14 bases remaining between them. This CDR3 spans 16 amino acids. Per the germline V gene, CDR1 is LNHNV and CDR2 is YYDKDF (reference sequence). CDR3 in DNA: TGTGCCACCAGCAGAGGCAATCCGGGGATAGGAAACACCATATATTTT. Translated: CATSRGNPGIGNTIYF.

J is TRBJ1-5 and V is TRBV19; possible D gene TRBD1, 5 bases. CDR1 is LNHDA, CDR2 SQIVND, per germline (reference sequence). The CDR3 has 14 residues. With 4 bases removed from V and 8 bases from J, the gap between germline ends came to 15 bases. CDR3: CASSTTGGGKPQHF. In nucleotides, the CDR3 is TGTGCCAGTAGTACAACAGGAGGAGGGAAGCCCCAGCATTTT.

V gene TRBV27 combines with J gene TRBJ2-3; no firm D call. Germline V gene lookup returns CDR1 MNHEY and CDR2 SMNVEV (reference sequence). V lost 4 bases, J lost 2 bases, and 4 bases lay in between. CDR3 size: 12 residues. CDR3 sequence: CASSSYTDTQYF. In nucleotides, the CDR3 is TGTGCCAGCAGTTCTTACACAGATACGCAGTATTTT.

This clone was seen just once. The chain has TRBV4-3 and TRBJ1-2; D remains unclear. CDR3 length: 15 amino acids. The V end was cut by 1 base, the J end by 0 bases, with 9 bases between. In germline, CDR1 is LGHNA, CDR2 YSLEER. The CDR3 bases are TGCGCCAGCAGCCAAGGCGGCAGTGCTAACTATGGCTACACCTTC. This encodes CASSQGGSANYGYTF.

CDR3 nucleotides: TGTGCCAGCAGTCCCCCTAGCGGGAGTTTCTCCTACGAGCAGTACTTC. Amino acid sequence: CASSPPSGSFSYEQYF. This chain connects TRBV28 to TRBJ2-7; 10 nucleotides match TRBD2. Per germline, CDR1 MDHEN and CDR2 SYDVKM. The V and J ends lost 5 bases and 0 bases, in that order; junction bases with no gene match: 7. The CDR3 has 16 residues. The entire variable domain, with the rest obtained from reference TRBV28 and TRBJ2-7, is as follows: DVKVTQSSRYLVKRTGEKVFLECVQDMDHENMFWYRQDPGLGLRLIYFSYDVKMKEKGDIPEGYSVSREKKERFSLILESASTNQTSMYLCASSPPSGSFSYEQYFGPGTRLTVT.

The rearrangement joins TRBV27 to TRBJ2-7; 9 bases match TRBD1. Germline V gene data show CDR1 as MNHEY and CDR2 as SMNVEV (reference sequence). J was trimmed by 1 base and V by 4 bases; bases with no gene match: 2. CDR3 length: 14 amino acids. The CDR3 region has the DNA TGTGCCAGCAGTTGGGACAGGGAGTCCTACGAGCAGTACTTC. Protein sequence: CASSWDRESYEQYF.

V gene TRBV7-9 combines with J gene TRBJ1-1; 8 bases fit TRBD1. The CDR3 covers 14 residues. Germline CDR1 reads SEHNR; CDR2 reads FQNEAQ (reference sequence). The V and J ends lost 5 bases and 4 bases, in that order; junction bases with no gene match: 6. The CDR3 reads CASSRTGMGTEAFF. In nucleotides, the CDR3 is TGTGCCAGCAGCCGGACAGGGATGGGCACTGAAGCTTTCTTT.

J is TRBJ1-5 and V is TRBV19; D is undetermined. The ends were cut back, 3 bases at V and 1 base at J, with 7 bases in the middle. This CDR3 has 14 amino acids. From germline, CDR1 is LNHDA and CDR2 SQIVND (reference sequence). The CDR3 is CASSMSASNQPQHF. The CDR3 coding sequence is TGTGCCAGTAGTATGTCAGCGAGCAATCAGCCCCAGCATTTT.

This clone came up a few times. The genes are TRBV9 and TRBJ1-1; D gene uncertain. Germline values: CDR1 SGDLS, CDR2 YYNGEE. Trimming cost V 0 bases and J 1 base, with 7 bases left between them. The CDR3 is 14 amino acids. The chain's CDR3 is CASSVAPENTEAFF. CDR3 DNA: TGTGCCAGCAGCGTAGCACCTGAGAACACTGAAGCTTTCTTT.

This rearrangement joins TRBV7-9 to TRBJ2-5; weak D call: TRBD1 (5 bases). Germline CDR1 is SEHNR and CDR2 is FQNEAQ (reference sequence). This CDR3 comprises 14 residues. V lost 5 bases and J 2 bases, leaving 12 bases between the germline ends. The CDR3 region has the DNA TGTGCCAGCAGCGCAGGCCAGGGACAAGAGACCCAGTACTTC. Amino acids: CASSAGQGQETQYF.

This chain uses TRBV4-1 with TRBJ2-2, with 10 bases that match TRBD2. Germline V CDR1 and CDR2: MGHRA, YSYEKL. This CDR3 comprises 18 residues. Trimming took 4 bases from V and 7 from J; bases not matched to a gene: 15. DNA of the CDR3: TGCGCCAGCAGCCTCATCCCCCCTAGCGGGAGTTTTAGCGGGGAGCTGTTTTTT. It translates to CASSLIPPSGSFSGELFF.

The chain uses TRBV7-2 and TRBJ2-7, with D uncertain. With 5 bases removed from V and 3 bases from J, the gap between germline ends came to 14 bases. The germline V gene has CDR1 SGHTA and CDR2 FQGNSA. The CDR3 has 14 residues. The CDR3 here is CASSGRLASYEQYF. CDR3 coding DNA: TGTGCCAGCAGCGGGCGGCTGGCCAGCTACGAGCAGTACTTC.

The chain couples TRBV19 to TRBJ1-5; 11 positions match TRBD1. CDR1 and CDR2 (germline): LNHDA, SQIVND (reference sequence). The CDR3 runs 15 residues. J gave up 6 bases and V 5 bases, and 6 bases lay outside the gene matches. The CDR3 protein is CASSVPGQGGQPQHF. CDR3 nucleotide sequence: TGTGCCAGTAGTGTACCGGGACAGGGGGGTCAGCCCCAGCATTTT. The entire variable domain, with the rest obtained from reference TRBV19 and TRBJ1-5, is as follows: DGGITQSPKYLFRKEGQNVTLSCEQNLNHDAMYWYRQDPGQGLRLIYYSQIVNDFQKGDIAEGYSVSREKKESFPLTVTSAQKNPTAFYLCASSVPGQGGQPQHFGDGTRLSIL.